This T cell receptor (beta chain) is from a study of immune evolution from preneoplasia to lung adenocarcinoma. General study results and limits: Normal lung had highest clonality; later lesions appeared denser, more diverse.

This CDR3 region has 15 residues. Germline V lookup: CDR1 SSHAT, CDR2 FNYEAQ (reference sequence). Notes on this clone: Its antigen remains unidentified. Germline is not matched at one junction end, which may reflect a read error.

Some clones are missing from TCRdb's copy, which holds only in-frame ones; the method was immunoSEQ multiplex PCR. The sample comprises roughly 6,000 clones, roughly 85% of which are singletons, and under 3% rests with the top ten. The sequencing sample was made of FFPE minimally invasive lung adenocarcinoma tissue. J is TRBJ2-2 and V is TRBV7-7, with unresolved D. This receptor was obtained from a person aged 55-80 years with lung adenocarcinoma. CDR3 in amino acids: CASSLDSGNTGELFF. In DNA form, the CDR3 reads TGTGCTAGCAGCTTAGATTCCGGGAACACCGGGGAGCTGTTTTTT.